The 32 T cell receptor beta chains reported below all come from one sample, sequenced in a study of blood T cell repertoires in COVID-19. TCRdb's copy holds only in-frame clones and misses some; the assay was immunoSEQ multiplex PCR. The sample has nearly 70,000 clones, about four fifths seen once. The sequenced sample consisted of peripheral blood. Every receptor here comes from a woman older than 75 with acute or convalescent COVID-19.

For this clone: At the DNA level, this CDR3 is encoded by other sequences in the same sample as well. The chain combines TRBV7-8 with TRBJ2-3, with TRBD2 matching over 9 bases. With V trimmed by 1 base and J by 2 bases, 4 bases remained unmatched. The CDR3 totals 16 residues. Germline V gene lookup returns CDR1 SGHVS and CDR2 FQNEAQ. The CDR3 sequence is CASSLVSGGSTDTQYF. CDR3 in DNA: TGTGCCAGCAGCTTAGTGAGCGGGGGGTCCACAGATACGCAGTATTTT.

This rearrangement joins TRBV13 to TRBJ2-7; 8 nucleotides match TRBD1. CDR3 length equals 16 residues. Germline CDR1 and CDR2: PRHDT and FYEKMQ (reference sequence). V shed 5 bases and J 0 bases; nucleotides not matched to a gene: 9. The CDR3 DNA sequence: TGTGCCAGCAGCCCCGACAGGGGCGCAAGCTCCTACGAGCAGTACTTC. Translation gives CASSPDRGASSYEQYF.

This clone occurred a few times. V gene TRBV2 combines with J gene TRBJ1-5; 8 bases are shared with TRBD1. In germline, CDR1 is SNHLY, CDR2 FYNNEI. This CDR3 is 17 amino acids long. The V gene end was trimmed by 6 bases and the J gene end by 4 bases; junction bases not matched to a gene: 14. This CDR3 reads CASRALFRTGKNQPQHF. The CDR3, as DNA: TGTGCCAGCAGAGCCCTTTTTAGGACAGGGAAAAATCAGCCCCAGCATTTT.

The rearrangement joins TRBV19 to TRBJ1-2; possibly TRBD1 for D (6 bases). CDR1 and CDR2 (germline): LNHDA, SQIVND (reference sequence). This CDR3 is 15 amino acids long. The V end lost 6 bases, the J end lost 6 bases, and 20 bases lay between the germline ends. The CDR3 sequence: CASRIFETGGDGYTF. The CDR3 DNA reads as TGTGCCAGTAGAATATTTGAGACAGGAGGAGATGGCTACACCTTC.

The chain combines TRBV4-1 with TRBJ1-3, with a possible D match to TRBD1 (5 bases). Germline CDR1 is MGHRA and CDR2 is YSYEKL. V was trimmed by 0 bases and J by 5 bases, leaving 11 bases between them. The CDR3 spans 15 residues. The CDR3 coding sequence is TGCGCCAGCAGCCAAGATGGGGGGGAGAGAAACACCATATATTTT. Its translation is CASSQDGGERNTIYF.

This clone has just a few counts. The rearrangement joins TRBV7-2 to TRBJ2-7; 7 bases are a match to TRBD2. J lost 3 bases, V lost 3 bases, and 2 bases had no gene match. The germline V gene has CDR1 SGHTA and CDR2 FQGNSA. This CDR3 has 13 residues. The CDR3, as DNA: TGTGCCAGCAGCTTTGGGAGGGACTACGAGCAGTACTTC. Its translation is CASSFGRDYEQYF.

The chain joins TRBV3-1 (or the pseudogene TRBV3-2) to TRBJ1-2, with TRBD1 matching over 7 bases. Unmatched junction bases numbered 8, after V lost 3 bases and J lost 4 bases. The CDR3 contains 15 residues. The germline gives CDR1 LGHDT, CDR2 YNNKEL (reference sequence). CDR3 sequence reads: CASSHPTGPTYGYTF. The CDR3 nucleotides read TGTGCCAGCAGCCACCCGACAGGGCCCACCTATGGCTACACCTTC.

In its sample, this clone was seen a few times. The gene calls are TRBV3-1 (or the pseudogene TRBV3-2) and TRBJ2-3; 10 nucleotides align to TRBD2. In germline, CDR1 is LGHDT, CDR2 YNNKEL (reference sequence). The CDR3 is made up of 17 amino acids. V lost 3 bases and J lost 6; bases outside the gene matches: 12. The CDR3 DNA is TGTGCCAGCAGCCACGCGGGCCAGCGGGGGGGCGAGGATACGCAGTATTTT. It is translated as CASSHAGQRGGEDTQYF.

V is TRBV11-2 and J is TRBJ2-1; 9 positions match TRBD2. V was clipped by 10 bases and J by 1 base; unmatched bases: 17. CDR1 is SGHAT, CDR2 FQNNGV, per germline. The length of the CDR3 is 18 residues. In DNA form, the CDR3 reads TGTGCCACCACCAGGTCCACGGCTAGCGGGGCTTCCTACAATGAGCAGTTCTTC. Translation gives CATTRSTASGASYNEQFF.

The rearrangement joins TRBV6-6 to TRBJ2-3, with 10 nucleotides matching TRBD1. The J segment lost 3 bases and the V segment lost 6 bases, leaving 6 bases of the junction unmatched. From germline, CDR1 is MNHNY and CDR2 SVGAGI (reference sequence). This CDR3 contains 15 residues. The CDR3 loop reads CASSPTGGITDTQYF. CDR3 DNA: TGTGCCAGCAGCCCGACAGGGGGCATAACAGATACGCAGTATTTT.

The V call is TRBV24-1, the J call TRBJ2-1, with TRBD2 matching 10 bases. With 3 bases clipped from V and 4 bases from J, the junction kept 2 bases outside the gene matches. Looked up from germline, CDR1 is KGHDR and CDR2 is SFDVKD. The CDR3 runs to 15 residues. The CDR3 is CATSDPAGGYNEQFF. The CDR3 DNA is TGTGCCACCAGTGATCCAGCGGGGGGGTACAATGAGCAGTTCTTC.

V usage is TRBV3-1 (or the pseudogene TRBV3-2) and J usage is TRBJ2-5; TRBD2 agrees at 12 bases. The germline CDR1 and CDR2 sequences are LGHDT and YNNKEL (reference sequence). The CDR3 extends over 16 amino acids. With V trimmed by 0 bases and J by 7 bases, 6 bases remained unmatched. In DNA, the CDR3 is TGTGCCAGCAGCCAAGAGGCTAGCGGGGGGGCGGGGACCCAGTACTTC. Translation gives CASSQEASGGAGTQYF.

V and J are TRBV3-1 (or the pseudogene TRBV3-2) and TRBJ1-2, with D unresolved. The CDR3 is made up of 12 amino acids. The germline V gene has CDR1 LGHDT and CDR2 YNNKEL (reference sequence). Trimming took off 5 bases at V and 7 bases at J, with 11 bases between the two ends. Here the CDR3 reads CASSTNYGGYTF. The CDR3 DNA follows: TGTGCCAGCAGCACTAACTACGGTGGCTACACCTTC.

The gene calls are TRBV6-5 and TRBJ2-2; 10 bases are a match to TRBD2. Germline-derived CDR1 and CDR2 are MNHEY and SVGAGI. V shed 6 bases, J shed 5 bases, and the junction held 6 bases outside the gene matches. This CDR3 contains 15 residues. CDR3 loop: CASRHTSGATGELFF. Written as DNA, the CDR3 is TGTGCCAGCAGGCATACTAGCGGGGCAACCGGGGAGCTGTTTTTT.

This clone came up a few times. This rearrangement joins TRBV7-8 to TRBJ2-2, with a possible D match to TRBD2 (6 bases). The CDR3 length is 15 residues. Germline assignment: CDR1 SGHVS and CDR2 FQNEAQ. V lost 1 base, J lost 5 bases, and 11 bases lay in between. CDR3 protein: CASSLGRLGTGELFF. As DNA, the CDR3 is TGTGCCAGCAGCTTAGGGAGACTAGGGACCGGGGAGCTGTTTTTT.

The genes are TRBV11-3 and TRBJ1-1, with D unclear. The V gene lost 1 base and the J gene lost 5 bases, with 14 bases spanning the gap. There are 15 residues in the CDR3. Germline V CDR1 and CDR2: SGHNT, YENEEA. In DNA form, the CDR3 reads TGTGCCAGCAGCTTAGGTAGAGGAGGGAGTACTGAAGCTTTCTTT. Residues: CASSLGRGGSTEAFF.

This clone was found once. V usage is TRBV6-5 and J usage is TRBJ2-5; no clear D. The germline V gene encodes CDR1 MNHEY and CDR2 SVGAGI. Trimming shortened V by 2 bases and J by 4 bases, and 5 bases separated the two germline ends. This CDR3 contains 12 residues. In DNA form, the CDR3 reads TGTGCCAGCAGTTACCTGCGAGAGACCCAGTACTTC. Translation gives CASSYLRETQYF.

For this clone: Different DNA sequences within this sample yield the same CDR3. This chain uses TRBV7-3 with TRBJ1-6, with D unclear. CDR1 and CDR2 (germline): SGHTA, FQGTGA. The V gene lost 5 bases and the J gene lost 7 bases, with 12 bases spanning the gap. The CDR3 has 14 amino acids. The CDR3 bases are TGTGCCAGCAGCCTATCAGGTCCAAATTCACCCCTCCACTTT. It translates to CASSLSGPNSPLHF.

This chain links TRBV6-5 with TRBJ2-5; D possibly corresponds to TRBD2 (6 bases). The germline CDR1 and CDR2 sequences are MNHEY and SVGAGI. Trimming took 6 bases from V and 4 from J, leaving 9 bases between them. The CDR3 extends over 12 amino acids. CDR3 protein: CASRGGGETQYF. CDR3 DNA: TGTGCCAGCAGGGGGGGTGGAGAGACCCAGTACTTC.

The rearrangement uses TRBV6-2 or TRBV6-3 and TRBJ1-4; 7 nucleotides match TRBD1. Trimming took 6 bases from V and 0 from J; bases not matched to a gene: 7. CDR3 size: 16 residues. The germline V gene has CDR1 MNHEY and CDR2 SVGEGT. The CDR3 nucleotides read TGTGCCAGCAGCCCTGGGACAGTTGCAACTAATGAAAAACTGTTTTTT. Residues: CASSPGTVATNEKLFF.

In its sample, this clone was seen a few times. Here the CDR3 DNA reads TGTGCCAGCAGCCAACCTAGCGGGGGACAGGAGACCCAGTACTTC. Amino acids: CASSQPSGGQETQYF. V is TRBV3-1 (or the pseudogene TRBV3-2) and J is TRBJ2-5; the match to TRBD2 covers 10 bases. Trimming took 2 bases from V and 5 from J; bases not matched to a gene: 5. The germline V gene has CDR1 LGHDT and CDR2 YNNKEL (reference sequence). The CDR3 has 15 amino acids.

The rearrangement uses TRBV11-2 and TRBJ1-1, with 7 bases fitting TRBD1. Looked up from germline, CDR1 is SGHAT and CDR2 is FQNNGV. Unmatched junction bases numbered 3, after V lost 2 bases and J lost 0 bases. The CDR3 is made up of 15 amino acids. CDR3 region: CASSLRQGLNTEAFF. The CDR3 DNA sequence: TGTGCCAGCAGCTTACGACAGGGACTGAACACTGAAGCTTTCTTT.

This clone has at least ten counts. DNA for the CDR3: TGTGCCAGTCTGACTGGGACAGGGGGAGCCGGGGAGCTGTTTTTT. It yields the protein CASLTGTGGAGELFF. The chain combines TRBV19 with TRBJ2-2; 11 bases fit TRBD1. The CDR3 extends over 15 amino acids. Per the germline V gene, CDR1 is LNHDA and CDR2 is SQIVND (reference sequence). J lost 6 bases, V lost 8 bases, and 8 bases had no gene match.

The chain recombines TRBV25-1 with TRBJ1-6; no reliable D call. Per the germline V gene, CDR1 is MGHDK and CDR2 is SYGVNS. This CDR3 contains 13 residues. V lost 8 bases to trimming and J lost 9 bases, with 14 bases between them. The CDR3 DNA reads TGTGCCAGCCTGGCCCGCAGCGGTTCACCCCTCCACTTT. Protein sequence: CASLARSGSPLHF.

The chain recombines TRBV6-6 with TRBJ2-2, with unresolved D. CDR1 is MNHNY and CDR2 is SVGAGI in the germline V gene (reference sequence). This CDR3 is 14 amino acids long. Trimming stripped 7 bases from V and 2 bases from J, with 11 bases between. The CDR3 DNA follows: TGTGCCAGCAAGGTCGGGTATAACACCGGGGAGCTGTTTTTT. Amino acid sequence: CASKVGYNTGELFF.

The chain links TRBV5-1 to TRBJ2-7; perhaps TRBD1 as D (5 bases). This CDR3 spans 13 amino acids. The V and J ends lost 4 bases and 1 base respectively, with 9 bases between them. CDR1 is SGHRS, CDR2 YFSETQ, per germline. CDR3 DNA: TGCGCCAGCAGCACTGACAGTTCCTACGAGCAGTACTTC. It yields the protein CASSTDSSYEQYF.

The chain has TRBV5-1 and TRBJ1-3, with 7 bases identical to TRBD1. Germline V gene sequence: CDR1 SGHRS, CDR2 YFSETQ. The junction had 10 bases not matched to a gene; V was cut back by 4 bases and J by 0 bases. The CDR3 is 17 amino acids. As DNA, the CDR3 is TGCGCCAGCAGCCTCGGTGGGACAGCGATCTCTGGAAACACCATATATTTT. This gives the protein CASSLGGTAISGNTIYF.

The chain uses TRBV5-1 and TRBJ1-1; D gene ambiguous. Trimming removed 4 bases at V and 0 bases at J, with 16 bases between. CDR1 is SGHRS and CDR2 is YFSETQ in the germline V gene. The CDR3 has 16 amino acids. DNA of the CDR3: TGCGCCAGCAGCCCCGAGGGAACGGGGATGAACACTGAAGCTTTCTTT. It specifies CASSPEGTGMNTEAFF.

V and J are TRBV5-1 and TRBJ2-7, with unresolved D. The CDR3 sequence is 14 residues long. Germline lookup yields CDR1 SGHRS and CDR2 YFSETQ. The germline V and J ends were trimmed by 0 bases and 3 bases, with 10 bases remaining between them. The CDR3 region has the DNA TGCGCCAGCAGCTTGGCAGGCTGGCGCTACGAGCAGTACTTC. This encodes CASSLAGWRYEQYF.

This sequence joins TRBV6-5 and TRBJ1-1; no definite D call. Looked up from germline, CDR1 is MNHEY and CDR2 is SVGAGI. The CDR3 has 14 residues. V was cut by 2 bases and J by 0 bases, with 7 bases left in between. The CDR3 is CASSYREVNTEAFF. CDR3 DNA sequence: TGTGCCAGCAGTTACCGGGAGGTGAACACTGAAGCTTTCTTT.

The chain links TRBV5-1 to TRBJ2-7; possibly TRBD2 for D (6 bases). V lost 4 bases, J lost 2 bases, and 16 bases lay in between. CDR3 size: 15 residues. The germline CDR1 and CDR2 sequences are SGHRS and YFSETQ. This chain's CDR3 is CASSLSPGVTYEQYF. Here the CDR3 DNA reads TGCGCCAGCAGCCTGTCTCCGGGAGTTACCTACGAGCAGTACTTC. Looking up the rest from reference TRBV5-1 and TRBJ2-7 gives the full variable domain: KAGVTQTPRYLIKTRGQQVTLSCSPISGHRSVSWYQQTPGQGLQFLFEYFSETQRNKGNFPGRFSGRQFSNSRSEMNVSTLELGDSALYLCASSLSPGVTYEQYFGPGTRLTVT.

The table lists this clone with a count of one. The chain combines TRBV18 with TRBJ2-3; no firm D call. V dropped 2 bases and J dropped 3 bases, with 3 bases sitting between them. The germline V gene has CDR1 KGHSH and CDR2 LQKENI. The CDR3 is 12 amino acids. The CDR3 nucleotides read TGTGCCAGCTCACCAATAACAGATACGCAGTATTTT. It yields the protein CASSPITDTQYF.